These 16 T cell receptor beta chains were all obtained from the same sample, sequenced in a study of T cell responses to AZD1222 COVID-19 vaccine. This table comes from immunoSEQ multiplex PCR, and its TCRdb copy is limited to in-frame clones, with some not included. The table has about 170,000 clones, roughly nine tenths seen once. This specimen consisted of peripheral blood, obtained on day 0 of AZD1222 vaccination. The receptors were gathered from an adult in good health.

The chain has TRBV19 and TRBJ1-5; 9 bases line up with TRBD1. The V and J ends lost 6 bases and 0 bases, in that order; junction bases with no gene match: 15. Germline-derived CDR1 and CDR2 are LNHDA and SQIVND (reference sequence). The CDR3 length is 19 residues. This CDR3 reads CASRKTGGQITISNQPQHF. The CDR3 nucleotides read TGTGCCAGTAGAAAAACAGGGGGCCAAATAACAATTAGCAATCAGCCCCAGCATTTT.

This chain links TRBV5-4 with TRBJ2-7; D unclear. The ends were cut back, 2 bases at V and 5 bases at J, with 11 bases in the middle. Germline CDR1 is SGHNT and CDR2 is YYREEE (reference sequence). The CDR3 runs to 13 residues. The CDR3 sequence is CASSFGPANEQYV. Written as DNA, the CDR3 is TGTGCCAGCAGCTTTGGACCGGCCAACGAGCAGTACGTC.

The chain joins TRBV28 to TRBJ1-1; 9 bases map to TRBD1. The CDR3 extends over 14 amino acids. The germline CDR1 and CDR2 sequences are MDHEN and SYDVKM. The junction had 5 bases not matched to a gene; V was cut back by 4 bases and J by 5 bases. CDR3 region: CASSSWDRETEAFF. The DNA of the CDR3 is TGTGCCAGCAGTTCTTGGGACAGGGAAACTGAAGCTTTCTTT. The whole variable domain, filled in from reference TRBV28 and TRBJ1-1, reads DVKVTQSSRYLVKRTGEKVFLECVQDMDHENMFWYRQDPGLGLRLIYFSYDVKMKEKGDIPEGYSVSREKKERFSLILESASTNQTSMYLCASSSWDRETEAFFGQGTRLTVV.

This chain connects TRBV4-2 to TRBJ1-4; D might be TRBD1 (5 bases). Germline V gene data show CDR1 as LGHNA and CDR2 as YNFKEQ. The CDR3 is made up of 19 amino acids. V lost 4 bases to trimming and J lost 0 bases, with 21 bases between them. The DNA for the CDR3 is TGTGCCAGCAGCCTCCAATCGCGGCAGGGCCTTGCAACTAATGAAAAACTGTTTTTT. This sequence encodes CASSLQSRQGLATNEKLFF.

J is TRBJ2-7 and V is TRBV7-9; D is tentatively TRBD1 or TRBD2 (5 bases each). Germline CDR1 and CDR2: SEHNR and FQNEAQ (reference sequence). The CDR3 is 14 amino acids. Trimming left V 1 base short and J 0 bases short, with 7 bases between. As DNA, the CDR3 is TGTGCCAGCAGCTTAGTCGGGACCTCCTACGAGCAGTACTTC. Its translation is CASSLVGTSYEQYF.

The chain couples TRBV2 to TRBJ1-5; a possible D gene is TRBD1 (5 bases). CDR3 length: 14 residues. CDR1 is SNHLY and CDR2 is FYNNEI in the germline V gene. V was pared by 2 bases and J by 4 bases, with 9 bases between. CDR3 sequence (DNA): TGTGCCAGCAGTGAAATCCAGGGTAATCAGCCCCAGCATTTT. Encoded protein: CASSEIQGNQPQHF.

This chain connects TRBV30 to TRBJ2-1; D is tentatively TRBD1 or TRBD2 (6 bases each). The CDR3 is 13 residues long. Germline V CDR1 and CDR2: GTSNPN, SVGIG (reference sequence). V lost 2 bases, J lost 7 bases, and 12 bases lay in between. As DNA, the CDR3 is TGTGCCTGGAGTAAGGGGGGCCGGAATGAGCAGTTCTTC. It translates to CAWSKGGRNEQFF.

This chain joins TRBV11-2 and TRBJ2-5; tentative D call: TRBD2 (6 bases). CDR3 length: 14 residues. Per germline, CDR1 SGHAT and CDR2 FQNNGV. V was trimmed by 4 bases and J by 7 bases, leaving 16 bases between them. CDR3 DNA sequence: TGTGCCAGCAGCTCTAGCGTGGGATCGACGACCCAGTACTTC. Protein: CASSSSVGSTTQYF.

This chain connects TRBV7-2 to TRBJ2-7; 9 nucleotides match TRBD2. Germline CDR1 and CDR2: SGHTA and FQGNSA. This CDR3 region has 17 residues. With 0 bases clipped from V and 7 bases from J, the junction kept 13 bases outside the gene matches. CDR3 protein: CASSLALGSGSFREQYF. The CDR3 coding sequence is TGTGCCAGCAGCTTAGCGTTGGGTAGCGGGAGTTTTAGAGAGCAGTACTTC.

J is TRBJ2-7 and V is TRBV10-3; 8 nucleotides align to TRBD1. This CDR3 has 12 amino acids. Germline values: CDR1 ENHRY, CDR2 SYGVKD. V lost 10 bases to trimming and J lost 1 base; unmatched junction nucleotides: 3. The CDR3 here is CATRTGSYEQYV. The CDR3 DNA reads as TGTGCCACCAGGACAGGGTCCTACGAGCAGTACGTC.

The gene calls are TRBV20-1 and TRBJ1-1; D uncertain. CDR3 size: 11 residues. Deletions cut 0 bases from V and 5 bases from J, with 4 bases between. The V gene's germline CDR1 is DFQATT and CDR2 SNEGSKA (reference sequence). The CDR3 nucleotides are TGCAGTGCTAGAGATTTTACTGAAGCTTTCTTT. Translated: CSARDFTEAFF.

The CDR3 DNA is TGCAGCACAGTACCACCGGGACCTAACTATGGCTACACCTTC. Translated: CSTVPPGPNYGYTF. The chain joins TRBV29-1 to TRBJ1-2; D possibly corresponds to TRBD1 (5 bases). The CDR3 has 14 amino acids. Germline values: CDR1 SQVTM, CDR2 ANQGSEA. The V and J ends lost 8 bases and 0 bases respectively, with 16 bases between them.

The chain employs TRBV3-1 (or the pseudogene TRBV3-2) and TRBJ1-1; D may be TRBD1 (5 bases). Looked up from germline, CDR1 is LGHDT and CDR2 is YNNKEL (reference sequence). Trimming stripped 1 base from V and 5 bases from J, with 14 bases between. This CDR3 spans 15 amino acids. The CDR3 loop reads CASSQGRQGRTEAFF. CDR3 DNA: TGTGCCAGCAGCCAAGGTAGGCAGGGCAGAACTGAAGCTTTCTTT.

This chain connects TRBV5-4 to TRBJ1-1; 7 bases fit TRBD1. The germline V gene has CDR1 SGHNT and CDR2 YYREEE (reference sequence). Trimming took 4 bases from V and 1 from J; bases not matched to a gene: 7. This CDR3 region has 15 residues. The CDR3 here is CASSRGQFSNTEAFF. The CDR3 DNA reads TGTGCCAGCAGCCGGGGACAGTTCTCGAACACTGAAGCTTTCTTT. The complete variable domain, with remaining parts taken from reference TRBV5-4 and TRBJ1-1, reads ETGVTQSPTHLIKTRGQQVTLRCSSQSGHNTVSWYQQALGQGPQFIFQYYREEENGRGNFPPRFSGLQFPNYSSELNVNALELDDSALYLCASSRGQFSNTEAFFGQGTRLTVV.

The chain uses TRBV28 and TRBJ1-1; D is ambiguous. This CDR3 is built from 14 residues. Germline V gene lookup returns CDR1 MDHEN and CDR2 SYDVKM. Trimming removed 5 bases from V and 1 base from J, with 11 bases in between. CDR3 DNA: TGTGCCAGCAGTCCATCGGGGAAGAACACTGAAGCTTTCTTT. It codes for CASSPSGKNTEAFF.

The sample holds one count of this clone. The chain has TRBV6-5 and TRBJ2-2, with D maybe TRBD1 (6 bases). V was cut by 4 bases and J by 5 bases, with 8 bases left in between. The CDR3 extends over 13 amino acids. The germline V gene encodes CDR1 MNHEY and CDR2 SVGAGI. This chain's CDR3 is CASSSTGTGELFF. CDR3 coding DNA: TGTGCCAGCAGTTCAACAGGGACCGGGGAGCTGTTTTTT.